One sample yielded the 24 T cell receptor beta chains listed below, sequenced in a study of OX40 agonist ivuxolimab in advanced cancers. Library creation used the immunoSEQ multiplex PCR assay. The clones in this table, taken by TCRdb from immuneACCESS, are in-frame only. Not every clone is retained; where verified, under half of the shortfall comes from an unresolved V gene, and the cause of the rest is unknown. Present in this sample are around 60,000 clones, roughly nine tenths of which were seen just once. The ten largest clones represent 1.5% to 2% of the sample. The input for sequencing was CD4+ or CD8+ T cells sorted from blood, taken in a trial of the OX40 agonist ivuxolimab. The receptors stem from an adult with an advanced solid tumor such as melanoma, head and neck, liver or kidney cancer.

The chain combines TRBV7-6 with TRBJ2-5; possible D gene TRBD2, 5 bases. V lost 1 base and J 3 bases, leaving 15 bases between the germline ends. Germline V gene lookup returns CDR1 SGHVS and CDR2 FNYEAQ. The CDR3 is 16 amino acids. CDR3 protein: CASSLVGGGPEETQYF. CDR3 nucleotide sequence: TGTGCCAGCAGCTTAGTGGGCGGCGGGCCTGAAGAGACCCAGTACTTC.

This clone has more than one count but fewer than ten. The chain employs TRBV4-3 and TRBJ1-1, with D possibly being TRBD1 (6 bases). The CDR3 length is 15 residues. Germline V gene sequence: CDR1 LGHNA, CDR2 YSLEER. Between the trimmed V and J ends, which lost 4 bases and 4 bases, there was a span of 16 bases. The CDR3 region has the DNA TGCGCCAGCAGCCCGAGGGCTCGACAGGTCACTGAAGCTTTCTTT. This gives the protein CASSPRARQVTEAFF.

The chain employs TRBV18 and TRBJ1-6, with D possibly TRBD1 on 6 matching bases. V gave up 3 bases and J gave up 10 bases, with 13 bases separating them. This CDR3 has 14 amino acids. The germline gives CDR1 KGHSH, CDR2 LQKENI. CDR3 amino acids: CASSPAGEMSPLHF. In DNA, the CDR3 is TGTGCCAGCTCACCGGCAGGGGAGATGTCACCCCTCCACTTT.

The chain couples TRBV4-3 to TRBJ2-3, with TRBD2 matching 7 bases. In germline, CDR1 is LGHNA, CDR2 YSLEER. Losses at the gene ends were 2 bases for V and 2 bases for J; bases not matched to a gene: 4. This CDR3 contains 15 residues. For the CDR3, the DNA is TGCGCCAGCAGCCAACAAGGGACTATCACAGATACGCAGTATTTT. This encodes CASSQQGTITDTQYF.

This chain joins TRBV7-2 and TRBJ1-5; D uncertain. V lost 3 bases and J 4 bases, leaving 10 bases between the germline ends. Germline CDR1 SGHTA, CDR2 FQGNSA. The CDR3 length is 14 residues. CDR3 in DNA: TGTGCCAGCAGCTTCAGAGCAACTAATCAGCCCCAGCATTTT. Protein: CASSFRATNQPQHF. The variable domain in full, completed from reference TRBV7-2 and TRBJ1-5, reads GAGVSQSPSNKVTEKGKDVELRCDPISGHTALYWYRQSLGQGLEFLIYFQGNSAPDKSGLPSDRFSAERTGGSVSTLTIQRTQQEDSAVYLCASSFRATNQPQHFGDGTRLSIL.

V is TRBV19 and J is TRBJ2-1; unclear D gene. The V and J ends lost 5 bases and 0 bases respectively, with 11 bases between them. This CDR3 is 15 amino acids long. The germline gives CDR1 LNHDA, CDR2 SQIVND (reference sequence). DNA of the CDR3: TGTGCCAGTAGTCCCCGGGCCGCCTCCTACAATGAGCAGTTCTTC. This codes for CASSPRAASYNEQFF.

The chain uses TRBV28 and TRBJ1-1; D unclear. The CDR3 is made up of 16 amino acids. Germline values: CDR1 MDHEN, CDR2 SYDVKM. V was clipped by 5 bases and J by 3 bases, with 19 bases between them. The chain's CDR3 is CASSIDIVGIDTEAFF. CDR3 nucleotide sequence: TGTGCCAGCAGTATAGATATAGTCGGGATAGACACTGAAGCTTTCTTT.

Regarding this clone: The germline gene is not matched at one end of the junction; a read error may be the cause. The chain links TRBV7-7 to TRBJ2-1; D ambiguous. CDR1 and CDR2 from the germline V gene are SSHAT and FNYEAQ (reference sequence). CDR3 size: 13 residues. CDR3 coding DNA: TGTGCTAGCAGCTTAGATCTCTACAATGAGCAGTTCTTC. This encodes CASSLDLYNEQFF.

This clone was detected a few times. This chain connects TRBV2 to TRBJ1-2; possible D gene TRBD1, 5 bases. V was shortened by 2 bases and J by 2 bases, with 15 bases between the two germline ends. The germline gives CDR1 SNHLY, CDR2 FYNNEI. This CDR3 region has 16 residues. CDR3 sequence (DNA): TGTGCCAGCAGTGAATGGATTGACAGTGTCAACTATGGCTACACCTTC. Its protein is CASSEWIDSVNYGYTF.

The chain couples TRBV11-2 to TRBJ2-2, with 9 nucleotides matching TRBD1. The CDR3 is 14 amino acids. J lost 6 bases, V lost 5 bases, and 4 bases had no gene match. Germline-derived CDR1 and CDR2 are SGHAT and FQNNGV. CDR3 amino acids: CASSTRQGAGELFF. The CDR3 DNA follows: TGTGCCAGCAGCACCCGACAGGGGGCCGGGGAGCTGTTTTTT.

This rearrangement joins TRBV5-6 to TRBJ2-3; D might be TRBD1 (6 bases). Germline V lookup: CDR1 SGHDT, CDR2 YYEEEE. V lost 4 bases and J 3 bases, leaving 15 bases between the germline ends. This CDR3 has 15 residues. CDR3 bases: TGTGCCAGCAGCGGAAGGGGGAGAGGGACAGATACGCAGTATTTT. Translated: CASSGRGRGTDTQYF.

CDR3 bases: TGTGCCAGCAGCCAACGGGCGTCCTCCTACAATGAGCAGTTCTTC. It specifies CASSQRASSYNEQFF. The chain joins TRBV14 to TRBJ2-1; D is uncertain. This CDR3 has 15 residues. The V end was cut by 2 bases, the J end by 0 bases, with 8 bases between. Germline V gene sequence: CDR1 SGHDN, CDR2 FVKESK.

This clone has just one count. The CDR3 bases are TGTCTTTCAGACTATAGCAATCAGCCCCAGCATTTT. This sequence encodes CLSDYSNQPQHF. The chain joins TRBV27 to TRBJ1-5; no definite D call. The germline CDR1 and CDR2 sequences are MNHEY and SMNVEV (reference sequence). The CDR3 spans 12 residues.

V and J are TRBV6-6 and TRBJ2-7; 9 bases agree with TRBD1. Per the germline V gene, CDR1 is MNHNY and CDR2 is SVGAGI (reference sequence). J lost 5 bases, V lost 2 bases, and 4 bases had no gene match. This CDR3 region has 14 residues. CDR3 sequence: CASSYRDRVDEQYF. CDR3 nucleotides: TGTGCCAGCAGTTACAGGGACAGGGTGGACGAGCAGTACTTC.

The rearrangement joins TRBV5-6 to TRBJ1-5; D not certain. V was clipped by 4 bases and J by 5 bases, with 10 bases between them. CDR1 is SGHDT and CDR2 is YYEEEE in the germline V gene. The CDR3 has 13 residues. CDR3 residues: CASSSDRYQPQHF. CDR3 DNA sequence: TGTGCCAGCAGCAGTGACCGTTATCAGCCCCAGCATTTT.

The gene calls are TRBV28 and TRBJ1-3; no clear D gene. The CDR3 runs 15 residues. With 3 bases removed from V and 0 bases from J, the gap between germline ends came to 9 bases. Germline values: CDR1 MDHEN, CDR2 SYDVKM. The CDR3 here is CASSLDPRSGNTIYF. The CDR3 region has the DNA TGTGCCAGCAGTTTGGATCCCCGCTCTGGAAACACCATATATTTT.

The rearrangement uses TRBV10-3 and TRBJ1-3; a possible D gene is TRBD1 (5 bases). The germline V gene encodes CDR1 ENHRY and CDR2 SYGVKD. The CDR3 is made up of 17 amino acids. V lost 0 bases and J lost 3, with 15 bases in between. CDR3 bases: TGTGCCATCAGTGAGTCGTTTTCAGGGTCCGTTGGAAACACCATATATTTT. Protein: CAISESFSGSVGNTIYF.

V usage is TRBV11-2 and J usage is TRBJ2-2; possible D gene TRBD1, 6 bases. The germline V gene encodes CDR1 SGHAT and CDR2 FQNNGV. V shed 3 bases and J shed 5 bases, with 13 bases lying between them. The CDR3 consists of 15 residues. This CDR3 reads CASSFGRGDTGELFF. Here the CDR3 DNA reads TGTGCCAGCAGCTTTGGCAGGGGAGATACCGGGGAGCTGTTTTTT.

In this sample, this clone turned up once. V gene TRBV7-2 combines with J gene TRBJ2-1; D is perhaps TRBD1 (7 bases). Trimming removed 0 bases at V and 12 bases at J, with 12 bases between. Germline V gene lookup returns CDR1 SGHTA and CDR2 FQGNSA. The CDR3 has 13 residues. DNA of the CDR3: TGTGCCAGCAGCTTAGCGGAGGGACAGACGCAGTTCTTC. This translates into CASSLAEGQTQFF. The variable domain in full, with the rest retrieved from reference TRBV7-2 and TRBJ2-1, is GAGVSQSPSNKVTEKGKDVELRCDPISGHTALYWYRQSLGQGLEFLIYFQGNSAPDKSGLPSDRFSAERTGGSVSTLTIQRTQQEDSAVYLCASSLAEGQTQFFGPGTRLTVL.

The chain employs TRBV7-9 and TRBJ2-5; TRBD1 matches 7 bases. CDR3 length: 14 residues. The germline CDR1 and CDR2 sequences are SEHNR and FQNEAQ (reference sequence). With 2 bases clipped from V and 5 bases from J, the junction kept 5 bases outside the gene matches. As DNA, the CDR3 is TGTGCCAGCAGCTTACACAGGGGTTGGGAGACCCAGTACTTC. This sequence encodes CASSLHRGWETQYF.

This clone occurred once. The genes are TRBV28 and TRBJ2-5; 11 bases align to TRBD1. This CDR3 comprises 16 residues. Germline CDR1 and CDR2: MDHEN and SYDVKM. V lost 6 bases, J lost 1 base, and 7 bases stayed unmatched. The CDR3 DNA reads TGTGCCAGCAGCGACGGACAGGGGGCTATCCAAGAGACCCAGTACTTC. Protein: CASSDGQGAIQETQYF.

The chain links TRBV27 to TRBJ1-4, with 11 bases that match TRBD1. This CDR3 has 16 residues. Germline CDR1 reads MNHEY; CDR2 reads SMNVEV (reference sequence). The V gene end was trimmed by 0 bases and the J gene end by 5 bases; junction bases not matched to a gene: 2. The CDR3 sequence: CASSLSRDRGNEKLFF. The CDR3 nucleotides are TGTGCCAGCAGTTTATCACGGGACAGGGGGAATGAAAAACTGTTTTTT.

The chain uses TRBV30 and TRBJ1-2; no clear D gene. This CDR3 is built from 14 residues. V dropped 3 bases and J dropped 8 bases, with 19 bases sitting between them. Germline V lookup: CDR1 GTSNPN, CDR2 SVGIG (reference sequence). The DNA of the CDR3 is TGTGCCTGGAGGTCCGGACCACCCACTCGGGGCTACACCTTC. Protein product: CAWRSGPPTRGYTF.

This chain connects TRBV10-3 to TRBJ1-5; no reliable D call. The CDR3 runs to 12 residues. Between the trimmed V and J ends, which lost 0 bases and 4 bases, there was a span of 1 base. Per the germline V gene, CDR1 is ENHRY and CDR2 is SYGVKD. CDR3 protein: CAISESNQPQHF. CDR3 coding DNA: TGTGCCATCAGTGAGTCAAATCAGCCCCAGCATTTT.